These T cell receptor beta chains were read from a single sample in a study of T cells in tumors after PD-1 blockade. Assay used: immunoSEQ multiplex PCR; TCRdb lists only in-frame clones, some missing. The sample shows about 19,000 clones, more than 65% of them seen only once. This specimen was PBMCs, taken after anti-PD-1 therapy. The receptors originated from a human donor with advanced basal cell or squamous cell carcinoma (not recorded which). Each CDR3 is given with its conserved first and last residue.

TRBV4-1	CASSQDAVAATYEQYF
TRBV7-9	CASSPGTGSYEQYF
TRBV5-1	CASTKGTSGRTDTQYF
TRBV6-5	CASSLLAGAIYEQYF
TRBV7-9	CAITPGGLGVDTQYF
TRBV12-3/TRBV12-4	CASSRDYNQPQHF
TRBV5-1	CASSLTGLNTEAFF
TRBV5-1	CASFQGDRDQETQYF
TRBV5-8	CASSLGVQGAKNIQYF
TRBV4-1	CASSQTRVRGNQPQHF
TRBV28	CASSQGSGELFF
TRBV11-3	CASSLAGGPSYEQFF
TRBV6-2/TRBV6-3	CASSSVRRYGELFF
TRBV9	CASSVEFRTDTQYF
TRBV6-1	CASSESLGPGGDEQFF
TRBV28	CASRIVQGAFSNQPQHF
TRBV6-1	CASSEVGVDTDTQYF
TRBV28	CASRRGTGGFYEQFF
TRBV5-8	CASSLVTDTQYF
TRBV28	CASSLYGLAGGSGANVLTF
TRBV11-1	CASSLETGAYNEQFF
TRBV3-1/TRBV3-2	CASEVRNTGELFF
TRBV11-3	CASSSDGRPISGNTIYF
TRBV12-3/TRBV12-4	CASSFTSVQYF
TRBV10-2	CASSPRAGVHYEQYF
TRBV2	CASSGQGHYNSPLHF
TRBV2	CASQTRDSFLSGANVLTF
TRBV9	CASSPRLGDNSPLHF
TRBV7-9	CANSLSQLSNQPQHF
TRBV2	CASTRAGGQTQYF
TRBV29-1	CSVEGRYNSPLHF
TRBV5-1	CASSFQQGWEQFF
TRBV28	CASSLSGVQETQYF
TRBV4-2	CASSQRRDPANTQYF
TRBV25-1	CASSEGLVGEQYF